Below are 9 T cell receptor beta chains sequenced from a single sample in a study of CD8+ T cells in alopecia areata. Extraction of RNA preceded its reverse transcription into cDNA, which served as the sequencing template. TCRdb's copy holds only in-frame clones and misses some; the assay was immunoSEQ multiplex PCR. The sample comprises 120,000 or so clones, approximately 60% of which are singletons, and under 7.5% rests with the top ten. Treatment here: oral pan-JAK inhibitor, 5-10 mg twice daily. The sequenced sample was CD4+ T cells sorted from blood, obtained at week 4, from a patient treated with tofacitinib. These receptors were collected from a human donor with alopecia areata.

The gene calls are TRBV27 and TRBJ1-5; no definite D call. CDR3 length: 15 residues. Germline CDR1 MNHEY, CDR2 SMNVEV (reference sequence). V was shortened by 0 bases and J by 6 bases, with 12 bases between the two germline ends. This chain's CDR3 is CASSLSKGGFQPQHF. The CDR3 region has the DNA TGTGCCAGCAGTTTATCGAAGGGAGGTTTTCAGCCCCAGCATTTT.

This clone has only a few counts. CDR3 sequence (DNA): TGCGCCAGCAGCTTGGACCAGGGGGCGGGGTACGAGCAGTACTTC. Translated: CASSLDQGAGYEQYF. V and J are TRBV5-1 and TRBJ2-7, with 8 nucleotides matching TRBD1. The V segment lost 0 bases and the J segment 4 bases; nucleotides outside the gene matches: 6. Germline V gene sequence: CDR1 SGHRS, CDR2 YFSETQ. The CDR3 is 15 residues long. Drawing the rest from reference TRBV5-1 and TRBJ2-7, the complete variable domain is KAGVTQTPRYLIKTRGQQVTLSCSPISGHRSVSWYQQTPGQGLQFLFEYFSETQRNKGNFPGRFSGRQFSNSRSEMNVSTLELGDSALYLCASSLDQGAGYEQYFGPGTRLTVT.

CDR3 coding DNA: TGCGCCAGCAGCCAAGGGCTGTGGGATAGCAATCAGCCCCAGCATTTT. Translating gives CASSQGLWDSNQPQHF. V usage is TRBV4-3 and J usage is TRBJ1-5; D is ambiguous. V was shortened by 1 base and J by 0 bases, with 10 bases between the two germline ends. CDR3 length: 16 residues. Looked up from germline, CDR1 is LGHNA and CDR2 is YSLEER.

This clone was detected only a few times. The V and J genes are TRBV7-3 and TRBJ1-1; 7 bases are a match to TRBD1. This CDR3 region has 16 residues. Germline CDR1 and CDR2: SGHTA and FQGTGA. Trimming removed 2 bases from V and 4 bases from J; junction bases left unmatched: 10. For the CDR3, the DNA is TGTGCCAGCAGCTTAGCGCATAGACAGGGCTTCACTGAAGCTTTCTTT. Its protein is CASSLAHRQGFTEAFF. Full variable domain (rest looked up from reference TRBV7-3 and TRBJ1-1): GAGVSQTPSNKVTEKGKYVELRCDPISGHTALYWYRQSLGQGPEFLIYFQGTGAADDSGLPNDRFFAVRPEGSVSTLKIQRTERGDSAVYLCASSLAHRQGFTEAFFGQGTRLTVV.

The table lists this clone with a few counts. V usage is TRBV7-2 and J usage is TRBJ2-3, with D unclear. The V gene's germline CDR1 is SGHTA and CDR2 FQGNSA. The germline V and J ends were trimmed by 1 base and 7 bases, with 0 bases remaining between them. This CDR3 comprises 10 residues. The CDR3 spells CASSLDTQYF. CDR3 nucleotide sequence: TGTGCCAGCAGCTTAGATACGCAGTATTTT.

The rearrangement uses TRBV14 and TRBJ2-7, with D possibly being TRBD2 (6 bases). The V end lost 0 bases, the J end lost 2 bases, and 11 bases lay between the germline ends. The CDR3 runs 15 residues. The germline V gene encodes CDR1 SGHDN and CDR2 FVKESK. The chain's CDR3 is CASSQEGWGAYEQYF. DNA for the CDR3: TGTGCCAGCAGCCAAGAAGGTTGGGGGGCCTACGAGCAGTACTTC.

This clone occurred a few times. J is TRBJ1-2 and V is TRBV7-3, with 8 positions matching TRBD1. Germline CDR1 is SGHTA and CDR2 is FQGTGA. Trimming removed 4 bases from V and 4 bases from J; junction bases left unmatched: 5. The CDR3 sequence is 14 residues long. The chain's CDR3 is CASSSGQGPYGYTF. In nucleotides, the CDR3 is TGTGCCAGCAGCTCCGGACAGGGCCCCTATGGCTACACCTTC. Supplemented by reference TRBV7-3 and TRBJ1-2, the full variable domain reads GAGVSQTPSNKVTEKGKYVELRCDPISGHTALYWYRQSLGQGPEFLIYFQGTGAADDSGLPNDRFFAVRPEGSVSTLKIQRTERGDSAVYLCASSSGQGPYGYTFGSGTRLTVV.

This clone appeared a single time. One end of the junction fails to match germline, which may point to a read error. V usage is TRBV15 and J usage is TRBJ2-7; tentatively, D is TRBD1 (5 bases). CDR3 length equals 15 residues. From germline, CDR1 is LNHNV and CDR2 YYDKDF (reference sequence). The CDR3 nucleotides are TGTGCCACCAGTCAAGCCTTCGACAGCATAAGTCGTAGGAACTTC. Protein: CATSQAFDSISRRNF.

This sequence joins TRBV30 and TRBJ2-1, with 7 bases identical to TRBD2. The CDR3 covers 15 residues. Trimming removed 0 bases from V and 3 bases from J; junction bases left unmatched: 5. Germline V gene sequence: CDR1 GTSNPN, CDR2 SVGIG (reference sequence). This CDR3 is CAWSVRAGVYNEQFF. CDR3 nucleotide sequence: TGTGCCTGGAGTGTACGGGCGGGAGTCTACAATGAGCAGTTCTTC. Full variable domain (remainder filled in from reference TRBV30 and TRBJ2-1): SQTIHQWPATLVQPVGSPLSLECTVEGTSNPNLYWYRQAAGRGLQLLFYSVGIGQISSEVPQNLSASRPQDRQFILSSKKLLLSDSGFYLCAWSVRAGVYNEQFFGPGTRLTVL.